This paragraph reports one TCR beta chain. The antigen is undetermined. The data were obtained in a study of T cell responses to AZD1222 COVID-19 vaccine. Whole-study results and caveats: It was only a handful of AZD1222 recipients who were seropositive at baseline. Researchers report vaccine-associated CD4 TCRs spanning spike, with dominance at 160-218 and 743-854.

The study pooled second doses at about 4 or about 12 weeks. Sequenced by immunoSEQ multiplex PCR; TCRdb stores in-frame clones only, minus some. Among some 160,000 clones listed, 87% were seen once. The CDR3 runs to 16 residues. Germline trimming cut 4 bases from V and 6 bases from J; bases unmatched to any gene: 12. Germline V lookup: CDR1 MGHRA, CDR2 YSYEKL. The TCR originated in an adult who received the AZD1222 COVID-19 vaccine. This specimen consisted of peripheral blood, obtained 28 days after the second AZD1222 dose. The J gene is TRBJ1-5, the V gene TRBV4-1, with TRBD1 identical over 7 bases. CDR3 coding DNA: TGCGCCAGCAGCCTAGTAGGGAGGGGGCTTGCTCAGCCCCAGCATTTT. This gives the protein CASSLVGRGLAQPQHF.